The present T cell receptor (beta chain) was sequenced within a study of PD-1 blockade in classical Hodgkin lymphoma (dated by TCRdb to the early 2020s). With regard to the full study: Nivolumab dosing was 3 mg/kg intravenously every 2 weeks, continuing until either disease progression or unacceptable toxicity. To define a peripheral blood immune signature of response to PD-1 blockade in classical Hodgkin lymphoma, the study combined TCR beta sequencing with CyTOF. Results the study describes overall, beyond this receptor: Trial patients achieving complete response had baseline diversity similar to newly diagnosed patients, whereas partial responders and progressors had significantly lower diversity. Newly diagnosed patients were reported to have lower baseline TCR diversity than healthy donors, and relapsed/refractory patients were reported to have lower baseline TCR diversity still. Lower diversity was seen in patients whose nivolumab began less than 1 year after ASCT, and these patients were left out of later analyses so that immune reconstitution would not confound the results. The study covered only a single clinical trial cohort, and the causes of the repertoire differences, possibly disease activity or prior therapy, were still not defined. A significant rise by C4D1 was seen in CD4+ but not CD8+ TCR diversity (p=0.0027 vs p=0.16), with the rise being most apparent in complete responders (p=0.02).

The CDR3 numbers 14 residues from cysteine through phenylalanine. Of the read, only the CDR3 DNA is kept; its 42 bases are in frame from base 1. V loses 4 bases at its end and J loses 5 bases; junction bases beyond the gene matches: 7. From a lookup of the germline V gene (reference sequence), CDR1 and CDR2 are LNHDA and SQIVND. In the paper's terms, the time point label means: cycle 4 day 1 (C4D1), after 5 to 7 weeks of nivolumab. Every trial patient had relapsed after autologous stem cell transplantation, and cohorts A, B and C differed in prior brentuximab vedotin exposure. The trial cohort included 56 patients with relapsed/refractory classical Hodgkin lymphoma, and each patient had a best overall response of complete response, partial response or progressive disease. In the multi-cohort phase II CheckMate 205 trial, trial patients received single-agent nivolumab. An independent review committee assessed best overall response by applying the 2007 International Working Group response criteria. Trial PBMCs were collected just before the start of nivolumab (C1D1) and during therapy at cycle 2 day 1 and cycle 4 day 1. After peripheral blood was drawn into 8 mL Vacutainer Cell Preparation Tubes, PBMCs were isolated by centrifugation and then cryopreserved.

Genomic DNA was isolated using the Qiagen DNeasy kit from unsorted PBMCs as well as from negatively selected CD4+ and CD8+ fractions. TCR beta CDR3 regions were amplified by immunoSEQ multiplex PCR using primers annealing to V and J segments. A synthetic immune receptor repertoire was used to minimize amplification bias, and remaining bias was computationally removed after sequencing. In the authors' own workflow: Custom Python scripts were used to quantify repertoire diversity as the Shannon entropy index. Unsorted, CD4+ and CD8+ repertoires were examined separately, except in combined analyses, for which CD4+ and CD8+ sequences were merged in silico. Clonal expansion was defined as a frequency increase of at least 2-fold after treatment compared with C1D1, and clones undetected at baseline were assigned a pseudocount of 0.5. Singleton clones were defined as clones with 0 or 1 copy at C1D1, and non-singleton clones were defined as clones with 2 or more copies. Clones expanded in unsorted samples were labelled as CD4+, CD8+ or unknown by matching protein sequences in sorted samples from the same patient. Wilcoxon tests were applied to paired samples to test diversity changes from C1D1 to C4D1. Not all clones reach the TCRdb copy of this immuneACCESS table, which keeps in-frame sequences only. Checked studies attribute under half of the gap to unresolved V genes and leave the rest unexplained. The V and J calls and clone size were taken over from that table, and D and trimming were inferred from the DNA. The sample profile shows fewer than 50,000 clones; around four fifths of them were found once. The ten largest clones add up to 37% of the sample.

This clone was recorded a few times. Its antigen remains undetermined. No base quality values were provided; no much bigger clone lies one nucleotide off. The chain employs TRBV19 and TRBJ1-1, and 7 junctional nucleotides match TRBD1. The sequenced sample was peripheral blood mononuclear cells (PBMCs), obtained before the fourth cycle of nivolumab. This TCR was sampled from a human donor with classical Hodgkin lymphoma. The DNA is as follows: TGTGCCAGTAGTACTCGACAGGGATGGACTGAAGCTTTCTTT. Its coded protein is CASSTRQGWTEAFF.